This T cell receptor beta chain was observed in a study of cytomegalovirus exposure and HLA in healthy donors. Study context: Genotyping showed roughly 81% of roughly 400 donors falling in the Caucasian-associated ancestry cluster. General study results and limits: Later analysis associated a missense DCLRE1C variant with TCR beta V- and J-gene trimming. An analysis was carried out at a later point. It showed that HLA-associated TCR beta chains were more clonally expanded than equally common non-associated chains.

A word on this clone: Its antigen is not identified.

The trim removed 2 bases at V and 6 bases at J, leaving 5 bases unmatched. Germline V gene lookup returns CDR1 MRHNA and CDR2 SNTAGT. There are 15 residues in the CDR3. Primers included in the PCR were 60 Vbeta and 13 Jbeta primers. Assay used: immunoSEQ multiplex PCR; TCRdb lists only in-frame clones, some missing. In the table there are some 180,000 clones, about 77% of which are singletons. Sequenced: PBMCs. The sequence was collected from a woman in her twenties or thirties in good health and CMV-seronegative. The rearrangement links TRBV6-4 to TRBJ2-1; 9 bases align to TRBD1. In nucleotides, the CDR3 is TGTGCCAGCAGTGACACAGGGACAGGGCTCAATGAGCAGTTCTTC. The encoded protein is CASSDTGTGLNEQFF.